Presented here are 3 T cell receptor beta chains from one specimen sequenced in a study of blood T cells in healthy people across ages. A second PCR, run for about 6 to 11 cycles, used a sample-barcoded 5' primer plus a J-beta primer mix. One entry per CDR3 protein results from TCRdb running MiXCR on the 5' RACE reads. The data show about 830,000 distinct CDR3 sequences, 55% to 65% seen once. The specimen sequenced was blood. The source is a man aged 30 to 45 in good health.

The rearrangement joins TRBV29-1 to TRBJ1-4; D uncertain. CDR3 length: 11 amino acids. Trimming cost V 8 bases and J 5 bases, with 9 bases left between them. The germline V gene has CDR1 SQVTM and CDR2 ANQGSEA. The CDR3 DNA sequence: TGCAGCTCCCGGGAGAATGAAAAACTGTTTTTT. Its protein product is CSSRENEKLFF.

The chain couples TRBV7-9 to TRBJ1-5; 10 bases fit TRBD1. The V and J ends lost 5 bases and 6 bases, in that order; junction bases with no gene match: 10. Germline loops: CDR1 SEHNR, CDR2 FQNEAQ (reference sequence). The CDR3 has 16 amino acids. The CDR3 protein is CASSLGDRGGGQPQHF. For the CDR3, the DNA is TGTGCCAGCAGCCTAGGGGACAGGGGAGGAGGTCAGCCCCAGCATTTT.

This clonotype has just a few counts. V and J are TRBV4-2 and TRBJ2-7, with a weak D call TRBD1 (5 bases). The CDR3 length is 14 residues. V was pared by 0 bases and J by 3 bases, with 9 bases between. Germline V gene lookup returns CDR1 LGHNA and CDR2 YNFKEQ. CDR3 in amino acids: CASSQERRDYEQYF. CDR3 nucleotides: TGTGCCAGCAGCCAAGAACGCAGGGACTACGAGCAGTACTTC.